This T cell receptor beta chain was captured by sequencing in a study of control samples from healthy donors and cancer patients. Clones were read by immunoSEQ multiplex PCR, and TCRdb kept only the in-frame ones, dropping some. The sample includes roughly 100,000 clones, under 95% of them seen just once. The ends were cut back, 4 bases at V and 7 bases at J, with 20 bases in the middle. The CDR3 totals 16 residues. The source material was blood. The V and J genes are TRBV5-3 and TRBJ1-4, with TRBD1 as a possible D gene (6 bases). TRBV5-3 is treated as an ORF (open reading frame) with a function not yet certain. This receptor was obtained from a woman aged 18 to 35 in good health. The CDR3 region is CARSEKPQGPPEKLFF. CDR3 coding DNA: TGTGCCAGAAGCGAGAAACCGCAGGGGCCACCTGAAAAACTGTTTTTT.